This T cell receptor (beta chain) originates from a study of naive and memory T cell subsets. Findings of the study overall: Especially in CD8 cells, naive repertoires contained a few larger clonotypes, possibly CD45RA-re-expressing memory cells. Over 95% of naive TCR sequences appeared only once after error correction, unlike memory subsets.

Looked up from germline, CDR1 is MDHEN and CDR2 is SYDVKM. The CDR3 covers 15 residues. V dropped 3 bases and J dropped 10; count of bases not matched to a gene: 9. Both TRBC1 and TRBC2 were covered by a beta constant-region primer of two equimolar oligonucleotides. Four rounds of PCR amplified the ligated cDNA using nested alpha and beta constant-region primers plus SP2. MiXCR, applied by TCRdb to the UMI-ligation and nested PCR reads, yields one record per CDR3 protein. The repertoire consists of roughly 150,000 distinct CDR3 sequences, with approximately 18% occurring once and the leading ten covering 0.6% to 0.7%. A note on this clonotype: The target antigen is unknown.

The chain joins TRBV28 to TRBJ2-2; 9 bases fit TRBD2. The sequence was obtained from a human donor in good health. The sample comprised naive CD8+ T cells from blood. The DNA of the CDR3 is TGTGCCAGCAGTTTTTCCGCGGGGGGGGCCGAGGAGCTGTTTTTT. It encodes CASSFSAGGAEELFF.